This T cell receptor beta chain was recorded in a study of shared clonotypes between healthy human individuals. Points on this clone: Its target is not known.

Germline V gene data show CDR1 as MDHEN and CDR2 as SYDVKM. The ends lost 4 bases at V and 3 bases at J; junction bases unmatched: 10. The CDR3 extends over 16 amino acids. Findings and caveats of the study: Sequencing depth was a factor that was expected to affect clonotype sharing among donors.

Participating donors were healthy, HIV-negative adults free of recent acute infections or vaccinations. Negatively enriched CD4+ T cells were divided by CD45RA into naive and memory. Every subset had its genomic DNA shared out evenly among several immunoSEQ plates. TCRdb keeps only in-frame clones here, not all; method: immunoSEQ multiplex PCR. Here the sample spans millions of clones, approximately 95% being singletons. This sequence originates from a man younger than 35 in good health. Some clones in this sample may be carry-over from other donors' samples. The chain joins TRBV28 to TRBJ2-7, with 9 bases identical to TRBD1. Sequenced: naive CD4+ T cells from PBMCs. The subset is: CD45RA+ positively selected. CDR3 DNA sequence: TGTGCCAGCAGTTCCATCGACAGGGGGGATTTCTACGAGCAGTACTTC. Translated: CASSSIDRGDFYEQYF. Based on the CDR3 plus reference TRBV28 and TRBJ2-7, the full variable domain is DVKVTQSSRYLVKRTGEKVFLECVQDMDHENMFWYRQDPGLGLRLIYFSYDVKMKEKGDIPEGYSVSREKKERFSLILESASTNQTSMYLCASSSIDRGDFYEQYFGPGTRLTVT.